Described below is a single TCR beta chain sequence and its context. What it binds is unknown. The length of the CDR3 is 16 residues. Germline CDR1 and CDR2: LNHDA and SQIVND (reference sequence). Trimming at V came to 7 bases and at J to 5 bases, leaving 14 bases not matched to a gene. The sample comes from a study of cytomegalovirus exposure and HLA in healthy donors. Primers for the PCR totalled 60 Vbeta and 13 Jbeta. The method was immunoSEQ multiplex PCR; TCRdb's version includes in-frame clones alone and lacks a portion of them. The table records about 200,000 clones, roughly 80% of them present only once. Points from the study as a whole: TCR beta sequences reportedly predicted the HLA-A and HLA-B alleles of most subjects accurately. TCR beta V segments were, for the most part, productive about 87% or about 30% of the time in an earlier analysis.

The origin of this receptor is a man between 35 and 55 years old in good health and CMV-seronegative. Specimen: PBMCs. V and J are TRBV19 and TRBJ2-1; TRBD1 matches at 7 bases. CDR3 bases: TGTGCCAGTAATAAGTGGGGTAGGACAGGAAACAATGAGCAGTTCTTC. Amino acid sequence: CASNKWGRTGNNEQFF.